These T cell receptor beta chains were read from a single sample in a study of cytotoxic CD8 clonotypes in ibrutinib-treated CLL. Assay used: immunoSEQ multiplex PCR; TCRdb lists only in-frame clones, some missing. The top ten hold around 30% of the sample, which has approximately 47,000 clones, roughly three fifths seen once. The specimen was PBMCs, collected after 24 months of ibrutinib treatment. These receptors all stem from a human donor with chronic lymphocytic leukemia. CDR3s include the opening cysteine and the closing phenylalanine or tryptophan. A D gene is named only where the DNA matches it firmly. Only some rows state a clone size, as once, few, many or a class for expanded clones.

clone size,D gene,J gene,V gene,CDR3 protein,CDR3 DNA
.,TRBD1,TRBJ1-5,TRBV12-5,CASGRDSRGQPQHF,TGTGCTAGTGGCCGGGACAGCCGGGGACAGCCCCAGCATTTT
.,TRBD1,TRBJ2-7,TRBV5-6,CASSLRAGGYEQYF,TGTGCCAGCAGCTTGCGGGCAGGGGGCTACGAGCAGTACTTC
.,.,TRBJ1-2,TRBV19,CASTPGEYPNYGYTF,TGTGCCAGTACCCCTGGGGAGTACCCTAACTATGGCTACACCTTC
.,.,TRBJ2-2,TRBV6-5,CASSELGRTGELFF,TGTGCCAGCAGTGAACTCGGTAGGACCGGGGAGCTGTTTTTT
.,TRBD1,TRBJ1-5,TRBV29-1,CSVAWGQDQPQHF,TGCAGCGTTGCTTGGGGACAGGATCAGCCCCAGCATTTT
few,.,TRBJ2-1,TRBV5-1,CASSGAMYNEQFF,TGCGCCAGCAGCGGGGCCATGTACAATGAGCAGTTCTTC
many,.,TRBJ2-7,TRBV4-1,CASSQDGVYYEQYF,TGCGCCAGCAGCCAAGATGGGGTATACTACGAGCAGTACTTC
many,TRBD1,TRBJ1-1,TRBV6-1,CASSSIGQGRNAFF,TGTGCCAGCAGCTCGATCGGACAGGGAAGGAATGCTTTCTTT
.,TRBD2,TRBJ2-5,TRBV29-1,CSVHLAGRETQYF,TGCAGCGTTCACCTAGCGGGCCGGGAGACCCAGTACTTC
few,.,TRBJ1-6,TRBV11-2,CASSLVGGTPLHF,TGTGCCAGCAGCTTAGTTGGGGGAACACCCCTCCACTTT
.,.,TRBJ1-6,TRBV12-5,CASGSPESSYNSPLHF,TGTGCTAGTGGTTCCCCGGAGAGCTCCTATAATTCACCCCTCCACTTT
few,.,TRBJ1-6,TRBV9,CASSRQNSPLHF,TGTGCCAGCAGCCGACAGAATTCACCCCTCCACTTT
.,.,TRBJ1-4,TRBV28,CASSLAPMELFF,TGTGCCAGCAGTTTAGCCCCCATGGAACTGTTTTTT
.,TRBD1,TRBJ2-3,TRBV5-1,CASRGQLTSTDTQYF,TGCGCCAGCCGGGGACAGCTAACTAGCACAGATACGCAGTATTTT
.,.,TRBJ1-6,TRBV6-1,CAESRMLSNSPLHF,TGTGCCGAGAGCAGGATGTTAAGTAATTCACCCCTCCACTTT
.,TRBD1,TRBJ1-6,TRBV5-6,CASSPTGTANSPLHF,TGTGCCAGCAGCCCGACCGGGACAGCGAATTCACCCCTCCACTTT
.,.,TRBJ1-2,TRBV6-5,CASSLTAGVGYTF,TGTGCCAGCAGCTTAACAGCGGGAGTAGGCTACACCTTC
medium-sized,TRBD1,TRBJ1-1,TRBV6-5,CASSYSPGGDTEAFF,TGTGCCAGCAGTTACTCTCCAGGGGGTGATACTGAAGCTTTCTTT
many,.,TRBJ2-7,TRBV5-1,CASSFSGLYEQYF,TGCGCCAGCAGCTTCAGCGGTTTGTACGAGCAGTACTTC
.,.,TRBJ1-2,TRBV29-1,CSVDGDGYTF,TGCAGCGTTGATGGAGATGGCTACACCTTC
medium-sized,TRBD2,TRBJ2-7,TRBV7-9,CASSFAGVIYEQYF,TGTGCCAGCAGCTTCGCGGGGGTGATTTACGAGCAGTACTTC
.,.,TRBJ1-4,TRBV9,CASSAGVLGEKLFF,TGTGCCAGCAGCGCCGGGGTACTGGGGGAAAAACTGTTTTTT
.,.,TRBJ2-7,TRBV6-1,CASNGPSHSYEQYF,TGTGCCAGCAACGGACCTTCCCACTCCTACGAGCAGTACTTC
.,.,TRBJ1-1,TRBV7-2,CASSLPGGLEAFF,TGTGCCAGCAGCTTACCAGGAGGGCTTGAAGCTTTCTTT
few,.,TRBJ1-1,TRBV7-9,CASNKEGPEAFF,TGTGCCAGCAACAAAGAGGGGCCTGAAGCTTTCTTT
.,.,TRBJ1-1,TRBV27,CASSLGPRRMAFF,TGTGCCAGCAGCCTCGGGCCTCGGCGGATGGCTTTCTTT
.,.,TRBJ1-1,TRBV5-4,CASSLNRSMNTEAFF,TGTGCCAGCAGCTTGAACAGGTCCATGAACACTGAAGCTTTCTTT
.,.,TRBJ1-1,TRBV5-1,CASSLGTGTTTEAFF,TGCGCCAGCAGCTTGGGCACCGGGACAACCACTGAAGCTTTCTTT
once,TRBD2,TRBJ2-1,TRBV9,CASSVEARTSGGAGDEQFF,TGTGCCAGCAGCGTAGAGGCCCGGACTAGCGGGGGGGCCGGGGATGAGCAGTTCTTC
.,TRBD1,TRBJ1-2,TRBV6-1,CASSVRTGDGYTF,TGTGCCAGTTCGGTTAGGACAGGGGACGGCTACACCTTC
.,.,TRBJ2-6,TRBV5-6,CASSLTGSGANVLTF,TGTGCCAGCAGCTTAACAGGGTCTGGGGCCAACGTCCTGACTTTC
.,TRBD1,TRBJ2-2,TRBV5-5,CASSLYKLRGRNTGELFF,TGTGCCAGCAGCTTGTACAAACTCAGGGGGCGGAACACCGGGGAGCTGTTTTTT
once,.,TRBJ2-1,TRBV6-1,CASSDQGAGGNEQFF,TGTGCCAGCAGTGATCAGGGGGCGGGAGGCAATGAGCAGTTCTTC
.,.,TRBJ2-5,TRBV2,CASSESAFSRAGETQYF,TGTGCCAGCAGTGAGTCGGCCTTTTCGAGGGCGGGCGAGACCCAGTACTTC
few,TRBD1,TRBJ1-6,TRBV13,CASSLGLGGGSSPLHF,TGTGCCAGCAGCTTAGGCCTCGGAGGGGGCAGTTCACCCCTCCACTTT
.,TRBD1,TRBJ2-3,TRBV2,CASSEDRGNTDTQYF,TGTGCCAGCAGTGAGGACAGGGGAAACACAGATACGCAGTATTTT
.,.,TRBJ2-7,TRBV19,CASTKGGFGEQYF,TGTGCCAGTACAAAAGGCGGTTTCGGCGAGCAGTACTTC
.,.,TRBJ2-6,TRBV19,CASRQFHSGANVLTF,TGTGCCAGTAGACAGTTTCACTCTGGGGCCAACGTCCTGACTTTC
.,TRBD1,TRBJ1-5,TRBV5-1,CASSPGTGGFSQPQHF,TGCGCCAGCAGCCCCGGGACAGGGGGCTTCAGTCAGCCCCAGCATTTT
.,.,TRBJ2-5,TRBV14,CASSQETQYF,TGTGCCAGCAGCCAAGAGACCCAGTACTTC
few,.,TRBJ1-1,TRBV19,CASSGDKGPAFF,TGTGCCAGTAGTGGAGACAAGGGACCAGCTTTCTTT